The following is a T cell receptor (beta chain) sequence with its context. The data were taken from a study of blood T cell repertoires in COVID-19. About the study: Samples came from the United States, Italy and Spain, spanning acute and convalescent COVID-19. T cells, B-cell-depleted T cells, or PBMCs provided the cDNA or gDNA that served as material.

This CDR3 spans 15 amino acids. In germline, CDR1 is LNHNV, CDR2 YYDKDF (reference sequence). Trimming pared 3 bases from V and 6 bases from J, leaving 17 bases between. How the authors handled the data: How many nucleated cells were present was estimated from reference gene primer amplification. Sequencing used immunoSEQ multiplex PCR; TCRdb keeps in-frame clones, though not all of them. V and J calls and clone size are given by that table; D and trimming were obtained from the DNA. The sample has 210,000 or so clones, just over 85% seen once; the top ten hold roughly 4.2%. This chain connects TRBV15 to TRBJ1-2; possibly TRBD1 for D (6 bases). This receptor was taken from a man aged 45 to 65 with acute or convalescent COVID-19. Sequenced: peripheral blood. The CDR3 sequence: CATSSRGGTSDGYTF. Here the CDR3 DNA reads TGTGCCACCAGCAGCAGGGGAGGGACATCTGATGGCTACACCTTC.